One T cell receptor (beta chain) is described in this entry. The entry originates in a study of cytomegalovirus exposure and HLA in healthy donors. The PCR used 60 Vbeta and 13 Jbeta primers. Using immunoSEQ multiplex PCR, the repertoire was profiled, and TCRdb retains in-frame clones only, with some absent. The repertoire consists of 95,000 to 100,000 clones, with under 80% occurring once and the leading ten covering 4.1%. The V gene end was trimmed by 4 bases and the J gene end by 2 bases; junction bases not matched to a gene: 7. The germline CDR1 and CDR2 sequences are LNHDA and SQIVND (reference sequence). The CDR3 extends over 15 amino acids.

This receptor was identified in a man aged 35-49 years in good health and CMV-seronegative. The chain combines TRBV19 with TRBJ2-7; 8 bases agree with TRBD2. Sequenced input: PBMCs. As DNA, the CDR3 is TGTGCCAGTAGTAACCGCGGGGGGCGAACCTACGAGCAGTACTTC. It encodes CASSNRGGRTYEQYF.